The subject of this entry is one T cell receptor (beta chain). The assay was immunoSEQ multiplex PCR, and TCRdb's table has in-frame clones only and misses some. The data show 2,500,000 or so clones, approximately 94% seen once. These data are taken from a study of shared clonotypes between healthy human individuals. Looked up from germline, CDR1 is SEHNR and CDR2 is FQNEAQ (reference sequence). The V and J ends lost 5 bases and 6 bases respectively, with 10 bases between them. This CDR3 contains 13 residues. Participating donors were healthy, HIV-negative adults free of recent acute infections or vaccinations.

V usage is TRBV7-9 and J usage is TRBJ1-4, with a tentative D call TRBD1 (5 bases). The receptor comes from a man between 18 and 35 years old in good health. Sequenced sample: naive CD4+ T cells sorted from blood. The sample's subset: CD45RA+ positively selected. CDR3 coding DNA: TGTGCCAGCAGCAAGGGACCCGATGAAAAACTGTTTTTT. Translating gives CASSKGPDEKLFF.